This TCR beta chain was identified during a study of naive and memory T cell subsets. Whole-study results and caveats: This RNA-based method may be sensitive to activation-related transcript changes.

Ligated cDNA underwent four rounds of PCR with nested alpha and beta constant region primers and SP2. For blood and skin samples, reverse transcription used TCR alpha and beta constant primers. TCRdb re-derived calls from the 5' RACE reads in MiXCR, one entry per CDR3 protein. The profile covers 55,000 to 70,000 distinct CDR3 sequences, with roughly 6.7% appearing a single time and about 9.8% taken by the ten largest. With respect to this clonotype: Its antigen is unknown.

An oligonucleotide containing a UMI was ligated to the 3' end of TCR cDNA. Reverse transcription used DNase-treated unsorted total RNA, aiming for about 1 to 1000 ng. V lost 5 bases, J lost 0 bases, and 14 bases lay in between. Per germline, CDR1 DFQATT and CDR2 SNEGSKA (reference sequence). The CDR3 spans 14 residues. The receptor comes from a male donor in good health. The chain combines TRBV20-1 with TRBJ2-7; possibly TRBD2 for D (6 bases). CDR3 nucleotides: TGCAGTGCTGTAGCGGCGGGGTTCTCCTACGAGCAGTACTTC. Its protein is CSAVAAGFSYEQYF.